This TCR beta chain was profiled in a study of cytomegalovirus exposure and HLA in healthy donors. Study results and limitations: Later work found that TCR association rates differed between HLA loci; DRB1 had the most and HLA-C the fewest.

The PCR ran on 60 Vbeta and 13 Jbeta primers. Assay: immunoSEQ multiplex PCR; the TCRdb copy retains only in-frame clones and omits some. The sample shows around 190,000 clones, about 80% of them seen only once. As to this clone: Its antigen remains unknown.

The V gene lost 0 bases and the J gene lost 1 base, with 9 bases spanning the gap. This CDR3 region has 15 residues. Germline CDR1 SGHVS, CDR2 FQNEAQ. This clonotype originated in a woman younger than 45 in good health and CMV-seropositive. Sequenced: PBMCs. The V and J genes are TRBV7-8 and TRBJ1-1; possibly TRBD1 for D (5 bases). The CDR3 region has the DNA TGTGCCAGCAGCTTAGCGGGACTCAAGAACACTGAAGCTTTCTTT. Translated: CASSLAGLKNTEAFF.